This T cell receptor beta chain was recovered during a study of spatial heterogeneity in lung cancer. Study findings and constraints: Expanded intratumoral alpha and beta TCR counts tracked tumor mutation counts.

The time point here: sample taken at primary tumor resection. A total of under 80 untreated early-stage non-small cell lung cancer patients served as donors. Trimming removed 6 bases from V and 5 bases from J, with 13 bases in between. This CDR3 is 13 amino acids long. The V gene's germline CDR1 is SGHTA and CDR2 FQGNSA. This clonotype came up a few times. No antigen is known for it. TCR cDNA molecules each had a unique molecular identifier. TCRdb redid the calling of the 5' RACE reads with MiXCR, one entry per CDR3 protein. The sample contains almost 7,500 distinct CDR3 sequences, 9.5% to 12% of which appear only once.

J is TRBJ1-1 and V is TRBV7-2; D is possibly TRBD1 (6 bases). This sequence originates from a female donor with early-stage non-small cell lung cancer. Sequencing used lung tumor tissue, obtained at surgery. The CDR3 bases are TGTGCCAGCAGGGGGGCAGGCGGTACTGAAGCTTTCTTT. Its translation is CASRGAGGTEAFF.